Below are 6 T cell receptor beta chains sequenced from a single sample in a study of blood T cell repertoires in COVID-19 (dated by TCRdb to 2020 to 2021). Libraries were constructed by the immunoSEQ multiplex PCR assay. This immuneACCESS table, as held by TCRdb, lists in-frame sequences with V and J called but not all clones. Of the missing ones, under half trace to an unresolved V gene in checked studies; the others have no known cause. This sample has some 240,000 clones in its table, and about 79% of those were observed once. The top ten hold roughly 1.4% of the sample. The sample taken for sequencing was peripheral blood. These TCRs come from a woman in her thirties or forties who had recovered from COVID-19.

The V call is TRBV11-2, the J call TRBJ1-4; tentatively, D is TRBD1 (6 bases). The germline V gene has CDR1 SGHAT and CDR2 FQNNGV. The CDR3 runs to 19 residues. The V end lost 2 bases, the J end lost 5 bases, and 24 bases lay between the germline ends. CDR3 coding DNA: TGTGCCAGCAGCTTAAAATTTCAGGGGCCCCGCATCTTGAATGAAAAACTGTTTTTT. It specifies CASSLKFQGPRILNEKLFF.

The chain couples TRBV28 to TRBJ1-4; 8 bases line up with TRBD1. Germline assignment: CDR1 MDHEN and CDR2 SYDVKM. The CDR3 consists of 14 residues. Losses at the gene ends were 5 bases for V and 5 bases for J; bases not matched to a gene: 4. In DNA, the CDR3 is TGTGCCAGCAGTCGACAGGGGTTGAATGAAAAACTGTTTTTT. As protein: CASSRQGLNEKLFF.

The chain employs TRBV19 and TRBJ1-5; perhaps TRBD1 as D (6 bases). Trimming took 5 bases from V and 1 from J, leaving 12 bases between them. CDR3 length: 15 amino acids. Germline loops: CDR1 LNHDA, CDR2 SQIVND (reference sequence). CDR3: CASSYGTKSNQPQHF. DNA of the CDR3: TGTGCCAGTAGTTACGGGACAAAAAGCAATCAGCCCCAGCATTTT.

V gene TRBV12-3 or TRBV12-4 combines with J gene TRBJ1-1; D ambiguous. The CDR3 is 12 residues long. V lost 2 bases and J 5 bases, leaving 6 bases between the germline ends. CDR3 in DNA: TGTGCCAGCAGTTTATCTCAGACTGAAGCTTTCTTT. It specifies CASSLSQTEAFF.

This clone came up a few times. The chain recombines TRBV9 with TRBJ2-5, with 7 bases matching TRBD1. Germline loops: CDR1 SGDLS, CDR2 YYNGEE. The CDR3 is made up of 18 amino acids. V gave up 0 bases and J gave up 0 bases; unmatched junction bases: 11. The CDR3 region has the DNA TGTGCCAGCAGCGTAGAAGGGGGCACGGGGACGTACCAAGAGACCCAGTACTTC. Translating gives CASSVEGGTGTYQETQYF.

The rearrangement links TRBV19 to TRBJ2-7; 8 bases are a match to TRBD1. The CDR3 loop spans 13 amino acids. V shed 5 bases and J 5 bases; nucleotides not matched to a gene: 5. The germline V gene encodes CDR1 LNHDA and CDR2 SQIVND (reference sequence). The CDR3 bases are TGTGCCAGTAGTTCGGGACAGGTGAACGAGCAGTACTTC. Translated, it gives CASSSGQVNEQYF.